Only one count was recorded for the clone carrying this T cell receptor beta chain. V shed 8 bases, J shed 4 bases, and the junction held 9 bases outside the gene matches. Per the germline V gene, CDR1 is SNHLY and CDR2 is FYNNEI. The CDR3 totals 15 residues. This specimen comes from a study of blood T cell repertoires in COVID-19. In the study's own analysis: The authors estimated nucleated cell counts from reference gene primer amplification. Clones were read by immunoSEQ multiplex PCR, and TCRdb kept only the in-frame ones, dropping some. That table gives V, J and clone size, and the DNA gave D and trimming. Of about 200,000 clones listed, about 88% are singletons.

The sequence derives from a woman in her 40s who had recovered from COVID-19. This chain uses TRBV2 with TRBJ2-1, with 9 bases lining up with TRBD2. The sample comprised peripheral blood. This CDR3 reads CASPLGTSKYNEQFF. The CDR3 bases are TGTGCCAGCCCCTTGGGGACTAGCAAATACAATGAGCAGTTCTTC.